This T cell receptor (beta chain) was sequenced during a study of T cells after yellow fever vaccination. In this sample, this clonotype turned up a few times. Looked up from germline, CDR1 is MGHRA and CDR2 is YSYEKL. The V and J ends lost 2 bases and 3 bases respectively, with 14 bases between them. The CDR3 consists of 15 residues. TCRdb redid the calling of the 5' RACE reads with MiXCR, one entry per CDR3 protein. The profile covers about 580,000 distinct CDR3 sequences, with roughly a sixth appearing a single time and roughly a sixth taken by the ten largest. The source is a man between 18 and 35 years old who received the YFV17D yellow fever vaccine. This material consisted of PBMCs, taken roughly 5 days after the first yellow fever vaccination. This chain links TRBV4-1 with TRBJ2-7, with no clear D. The CDR3 region has the DNA TGCGCCAGCAGCCAATTCAGCAACGTACTCTACGAGCAGTACTTC. Its translation is CASSQFSNVLYEQYF.